This TCR beta chain was recorded in a study of cytomegalovirus exposure and HLA in healthy donors. Overall study results and limits: Reportedly, TCR beta sequences accurately predicted HLA-A and HLA-B alleles in most subjects. In a later analysis, the majority of CMV-associated beta chains seemingly showed HLA restriction.

The PCR had 60 Vbeta and 13 Jbeta primers. The table came from immunoSEQ multiplex PCR; TCRdb's copy has only in-frame clones and leaves some out. Among 150,000 or so clones listed, around 78% were seen once. This clone was counted only a few times. As yet, its antigen is unknown. This TCR was recovered from a female donor in good health and CMV-seronegative. The sequencing sample was made of PBMCs.

CDR3 amino acids: CASSLTSGVRRENEQFF. DNA for the CDR3: TGTGCCAGCAGCTTAACTTCGGGGGTCCGGCGGGAAAATGAGCAGTTCTTC. The rearrangement links TRBV7-3 to TRBJ2-1, with a possible D match to TRBD2 (6 bases). The CDR3 totals 17 residues. Germline values: CDR1 SGHTA, CDR2 FQGTGA. Trimming pared 0 bases from V and 7 bases from J, leaving 19 bases between. The full variable domain, rest sourced from reference TRBV7-3 and TRBJ2-1, is GAGVSQTPSNKVTEKGKYVELRCDPISGHTALYWYRQSLGQGPEFLIYFQGTGAADDSGLPNDRFFAVRPEGSVSTLKIQRTERGDSAVYLCASSLTSGVRRENEQFFGPGTRLTVL.